Listed below are T cell receptor beta chains from one sample, sequenced in a study of PD-L1 blockade in urothelial cancer. The method was immunoSEQ multiplex PCR; TCRdb's version includes in-frame clones alone and lacks a portion of them. The sample contains 45,000 or so clones, about 91% of which appear only once. Specimen: PBMCs, collected around atezolizumab (anti-PD-L1) treatment. These TCRs come from a man older than 75 with urothelial cancer. Both conserved end residues are part of each CDR3. D genes are given only for firm matches. Clone size is shown for a subset of rows, as once, few, many or a class of expanded clone.

d_call: .; clone_size: once; j_call: TRBJ1-2; v_call: TRBV4-1; cdr3_aa: CASSQDSGIGGYTF; cdr3_nt: TGCGCCAGCAGCCAAGATTCCGGGATCGGCGGCTACACCTTC
d_call: TRBD1; clone_size: .; j_call: TRBJ2-7; v_call: TRBV19; cdr3_aa: CASSMRDRFSEQYF; cdr3_nt: TGTGCCAGTAGTATGAGGGACAGATTCTCCGAGCAGTACTTC
d_call: .; clone_size: .; j_call: TRBJ1-3; v_call: TRBV7-8; cdr3_aa: CASSLVTAGLLENTIYF; cdr3_nt: TGTGCCAGCAGCTTAGTCACCGCAGGCCTCTTGGAAAACACCATATATTTT
d_call: TRBD2; clone_size: .; j_call: TRBJ2-5; v_call: TRBV28; cdr3_aa: CASSENSGRSSRETQYF; cdr3_nt: TGTGCCAGCAGTGAAAATAGCGGGAGGTCGAGCAGGGAGACCCAGTACTTC
d_call: TRBD2; clone_size: .; j_call: TRBJ2-2; v_call: TRBV30; cdr3_aa: CAKSSGRVSGELFF; cdr3_nt: TGTGCCAAATCTAGCGGGAGGGTCTCCGGGGAGCTGTTTTTT
d_call: .; clone_size: .; j_call: TRBJ2-3; v_call: TRBV28; cdr3_aa: CASSLMAEGPRGKQYF; cdr3_nt: TGTGCCAGCAGCCTTATGGCAGAGGGCCCACGGGGGAAGCAGTATTTT
d_call: .; clone_size: .; j_call: TRBJ1-1; v_call: TRBV4-3; cdr3_aa: CASSQDSTGGTEAFF; cdr3_nt: TGCGCCAGCAGCCAAGATAGTACCGGGGGGACTGAAGCTTTCTTT
d_call: TRBD2; clone_size: .; j_call: TRBJ2-7; v_call: TRBV11-2; cdr3_aa: CASSLGPSGVYEQYF; cdr3_nt: TGTGCCAGCAGCTTAGGTCCTAGCGGGGTCTACGAGCAGTACTTC
d_call: .; clone_size: .; j_call: TRBJ2-3; v_call: TRBV30; cdr3_aa: CAWSVLPTDTQYF; cdr3_nt: TGTGCCTGGAGTGTACTACCCACAGATACGCAGTATTTT
d_call: TRBD2; clone_size: .; j_call: TRBJ2-7; v_call: TRBV7-2; cdr3_aa: CASSRPTSGRASYEQYF; cdr3_nt: TGTGCCAGCAGCCGCCCGACTAGCGGGAGGGCCTCCTACGAGCAGTACTTC
d_call: TRBD1; clone_size: once; j_call: TRBJ2-3; v_call: TRBV6-5; cdr3_aa: CASSWPGGTQYF; cdr3_nt: TGTGCCAGCAGTTGGCCAGGGGGTACGCAGTATTTT
d_call: .; clone_size: .; j_call: TRBJ1-2; v_call: TRBV11-2; cdr3_aa: CASSLVTTGMGVYGYTF; cdr3_nt: TGTGCCAGCAGCTTAGTGACCACAGGGATGGGGGTCTATGGCTACACCTTC
d_call: .; clone_size: .; j_call: TRBJ1-6; v_call: TRBV5-6; cdr3_aa: CASSAGSIPLHF; cdr3_nt: TGTGCCAGCAGCGCGGGTAGTATACCCCTCCACTTT
d_call: .; clone_size: .; j_call: TRBJ2-7; v_call: TRBV6-5; cdr3_aa: CASSYSGARYEQYF; cdr3_nt: TGTGCCAGCAGTTACTCAGGGGCCCGCTACGAGCAGTACTTC
d_call: .; clone_size: .; j_call: TRBJ2-2; v_call: TRBV9; cdr3_aa: CASSVGSGAAGELFF; cdr3_nt: TGTGCCAGCAGCGTAGGTTCCGGTGCCGCAGGGGAGCTGTTTTTT
d_call: TRBD2; clone_size: .; j_call: TRBJ2-1; v_call: TRBV11-2; cdr3_aa: CASSLPGLAGHEQFF; cdr3_nt: TGTGCCAGCAGCTTACCGGGACTAGCGGGACATGAGCAGTTCTTC
d_call: .; clone_size: .; j_call: TRBJ2-1; v_call: TRBV5-5; cdr3_aa: CASSLGQGWYNEQFF; cdr3_nt: TGTGCCAGCAGCTTGGGCCAGGGTTGGTACAATGAGCAGTTCTTC
d_call: .; clone_size: once; j_call: TRBJ2-1; v_call: TRBV20-1; cdr3_aa: CSARSGNEQFF; cdr3_nt: TGCAGTGCTAGGAGCGGGAATGAGCAGTTCTTC
d_call: .; clone_size: .; j_call: TRBJ2-7; v_call: TRBV6-1; cdr3_aa: CASVTVHEQYF; cdr3_nt: TGTGCCAGCGTCACAGTTCACGAGCAGTACTTC
d_call: TRBD1; clone_size: .; j_call: TRBJ2-3; v_call: TRBV25-1; cdr3_aa: CASSETGVTDTQYF; cdr3_nt: TGTGCCAGCAGTGAAACAGGGGTCACAGATACGCAGTATTTT
d_call: TRBD2; clone_size: .; j_call: TRBJ2-3; v_call: TRBV2; cdr3_aa: CASSRAIAGGPSTDTQYF; cdr3_nt: TGTGCCAGCAGTCGGGCTATAGCGGGAGGGCCTAGCACAGATACGCAGTATTTT
d_call: TRBD2; clone_size: .; j_call: TRBJ2-1; v_call: TRBV11-2; cdr3_aa: CASSLTGREGRDEQFF; cdr3_nt: TGTGCCAGCAGCCTAACGGGGCGGGAGGGCCGGGATGAGCAGTTCTTC
d_call: .; clone_size: .; j_call: TRBJ2-1; v_call: TRBV18; cdr3_aa: CASSPQGYSYNEQFF; cdr3_nt: TGTGCCAGCTCACCCCAGGGTTACTCCTACAATGAGCAGTTCTTC
d_call: TRBD1; clone_size: once; j_call: TRBJ2-7; v_call: TRBV28; cdr3_aa: CASSRGTEYEQYF; cdr3_nt: TGTGCCAGCAGCCGTGGGACAGAATACGAGCAGTACTTC
d_call: TRBD1; clone_size: .; j_call: TRBJ2-7; v_call: TRBV11-2; cdr3_aa: CASSFRDRGYHEQYF; cdr3_nt: TGTGCCAGCAGCTTCCGGGACAGGGGGTACCACGAGCAGTACTTC
d_call: TRBD1; clone_size: .; j_call: TRBJ1-5; v_call: TRBV4-1; cdr3_aa: CASSPGQGNGQPQHF; cdr3_nt: TGCGCCAGCTCGCCGGGACAGGGAAACGGTCAGCCCCAGCATTTT
d_call: .; clone_size: .; j_call: TRBJ2-7; v_call: TRBV6-5; cdr3_aa: CASSYAKQVRREQYF; cdr3_nt: TGTGCCAGCAGTTACGCGAAGCAGGTCCGGCGCGAGCAGTACTTC
d_call: TRBD1; clone_size: .; j_call: TRBJ1-2; v_call: TRBV19; cdr3_aa: CASSISLDRGYGYTF; cdr3_nt: TGTGCCAGTAGTATCTCCTTGGACAGGGGGTATGGCTACACCTTC
d_call: .; clone_size: .; j_call: TRBJ1-2; v_call: TRBV28; cdr3_aa: CASSLGGYGYTF; cdr3_nt: TGTGCCAGCAGTTTAGGCGGCTATGGCTACACCTTC
d_call: .; clone_size: .; j_call: TRBJ2-1; v_call: TRBV7-2; cdr3_aa: CASRRTGSGNEQFF; cdr3_nt: TGTGCCAGCAGACGAACAGGGTCTGGCAATGAGCAGTTCTTC
d_call: .; clone_size: .; j_call: TRBJ2-7; v_call: TRBV2; cdr3_aa: CASSEYAGRSEQYF; cdr3_nt: TGTGCCAGCAGTGAGTATGCGGGCCGGAGCGAGCAGTACTTC
d_call: .; clone_size: .; j_call: TRBJ2-6; v_call: TRBV19; cdr3_aa: CASSDGQSGANVLTF; cdr3_nt: TGTGCCAGTAGCGATGGACAGTCTGGGGCCAACGTCCTGACTTTC
d_call: TRBD2; clone_size: .; j_call: TRBJ2-3; v_call: TRBV11-2; cdr3_aa: CASRHGAGTRNSDTQYF; cdr3_nt: TGTGCCAGCAGACACGGTGCCGGGACTAGGAATTCGGATACGCAGTATTTT
d_call: .; clone_size: .; j_call: TRBJ2-5; v_call: TRBV5-1; cdr3_aa: CASSRRGRGRGAQETQYF; cdr3_nt: TGCGCCAGCAGCCGCAGGGGGCGCGGGAGAGGGGCACAAGAGACCCAGTACTTC
d_call: TRBD2; clone_size: .; j_call: TRBJ2-5; v_call: TRBV28; cdr3_aa: CASSLGGEMETQYF; cdr3_nt: TGTGCCAGCAGTTTAGGGGGGGAGATGGAGACCCAGTACTTC
d_call: TRBD1; clone_size: .; j_call: TRBJ1-1; v_call: TRBV19; cdr3_aa: CASSIRDRGAEAFF; cdr3_nt: TGTGCCAGTAGTATCCGGGACAGGGGCGCTGAAGCTTTCTTT
d_call: .; clone_size: .; j_call: TRBJ2-1; v_call: TRBV6-6; cdr3_aa: CASTGSPLYNEQFF; cdr3_nt: TGTGCCAGCACGGGTAGCCCCCTCTACAATGAGCAGTTCTTC
d_call: .; clone_size: .; j_call: TRBJ2-5; v_call: TRBV5-1; cdr3_aa: CASSLAGGYQETQYF; cdr3_nt: TGCGCCAGCAGCTTGGCCGGGGGTTACCAAGAGACCCAGTACTTC
d_call: TRBD1; clone_size: .; j_call: TRBJ2-7; v_call: TRBV11-2; cdr3_aa: CASSKPGQSYEQYF; cdr3_nt: TGTGCCAGCAGCAAACCGGGACAGTCCTACGAGCAGTACTTC
d_call: .; clone_size: once; j_call: TRBJ2-7; v_call: TRBV2; cdr3_aa: CASSAGQLEQYF; cdr3_nt: TGTGCCAGCAGTGCAGGACAGCTAGAGCAGTACTTC
d_call: TRBD1; clone_size: .; j_call: TRBJ2-7; v_call: TRBV7-2; cdr3_aa: CASSLTAGGISYEQYF; cdr3_nt: TGTGCCAGCAGCTTAACTGCAGGGGGCATCTCCTACGAGCAGTACTTC
d_call: .; clone_size: few; j_call: TRBJ2-1; v_call: TRBV5-5; cdr3_aa: CASSTGTSLGYEQFF; cdr3_nt: TGTGCCAGCAGCACCGGGACTTCTCTTGGGTATGAGCAGTTCTTC
d_call: .; clone_size: .; j_call: TRBJ1-3; v_call: TRBV6-6; cdr3_aa: CASSYSHNSGNTIYF; cdr3_nt: TGTGCCAGCAGTTACTCCCACAATTCTGGAAACACCATATATTTT
d_call: TRBD2; clone_size: .; j_call: TRBJ2-1; v_call: TRBV5-8; cdr3_aa: CASSLGGGVGLAGHNEQFF; cdr3_nt: TGTGCCAGCAGCTTGGGTGGTGGTGTAGGACTAGCGGGCCACAATGAGCAGTTCTTC
d_call: TRBD2; clone_size: once; j_call: TRBJ2-1; v_call: TRBV11-2; cdr3_aa: CASLREVGNNEQFF; cdr3_nt: TGTGCCAGCCTGCGGGAGGTCGGGAACAATGAGCAGTTCTTC
d_call: TRBD2; clone_size: .; j_call: TRBJ2-3; v_call: TRBV9; cdr3_aa: CASSVSGASTDTQYF; cdr3_nt: TGTGCCAGCAGCGTAAGCGGGGCTAGCACAGATACGCAGTATTTT
d_call: TRBD1; clone_size: .; j_call: TRBJ1-1; v_call: TRBV29-1; cdr3_aa: CSVDRGAEAFF; cdr3_nt: TGCAGCGTTGACAGGGGGGCTGAAGCTTTCTTT
d_call: TRBD2; clone_size: .; j_call: TRBJ2-1; v_call: TRBV10-3; cdr3_aa: CAISNLAGGYNEQFF; cdr3_nt: TGTGCCATCAGCAACCTAGCGGGAGGCTACAATGAGCAGTTCTTC
d_call: TRBD1; clone_size: .; j_call: TRBJ1-1; v_call: TRBV9; cdr3_aa: CASSEPGTGVGTEAFF; cdr3_nt: TGTGCCAGCAGCGAGCCAGGGACAGGGGTGGGTACTGAAGCTTTCTTT
d_call: .; clone_size: .; j_call: TRBJ1-1; v_call: TRBV5-1; cdr3_aa: CASSPDGGTEAFF; cdr3_nt: TGCGCCAGCAGTCCGGACGGGGGGACTGAAGCTTTCTTT